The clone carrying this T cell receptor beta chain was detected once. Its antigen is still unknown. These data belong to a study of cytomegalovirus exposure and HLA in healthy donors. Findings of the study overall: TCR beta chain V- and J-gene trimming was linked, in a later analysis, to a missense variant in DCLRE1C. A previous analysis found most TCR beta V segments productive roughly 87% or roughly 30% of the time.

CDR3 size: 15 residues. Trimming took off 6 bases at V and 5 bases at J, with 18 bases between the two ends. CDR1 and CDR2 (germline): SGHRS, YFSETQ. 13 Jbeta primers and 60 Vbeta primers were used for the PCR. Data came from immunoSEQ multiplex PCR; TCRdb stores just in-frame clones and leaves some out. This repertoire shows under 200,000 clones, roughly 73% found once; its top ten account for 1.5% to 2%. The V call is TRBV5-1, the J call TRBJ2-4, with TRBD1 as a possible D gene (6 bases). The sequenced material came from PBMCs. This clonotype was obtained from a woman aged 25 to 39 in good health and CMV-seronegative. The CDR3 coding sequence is TGCGCCAGCACCGACCGGATTGGGGGCGAAAACATTCAGTACTTC. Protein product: CASTDRIGGENIQYF.